These 27 T cell receptor beta chains share one sample of origin, sequenced in a study of T cell responses to AZD1222 COVID-19 vaccine. Method: immunoSEQ multiplex PCR; TCRdb's copy keeps in-frame clones and lacks some. The sample includes some 100,000 clones, just under 90% seen only once; the top ten take 3% to 4%. The material was peripheral blood, obtained on day 0 of AZD1222 vaccination. Receptors were obtained from an adult in good health.

The rearrangement joins TRBV7-2 to TRBJ2-5; a possible D gene is TRBD1 (6 bases). CDR1 is SGHTA and CDR2 is FQGNSA in the germline V gene. Trimming took off 5 bases at V and 2 bases at J, with 18 bases between the two ends. The CDR3 is made up of 16 amino acids. CDR3 in DNA: TGTGCCAGCAGCCCTGGGACAAGAACCTTGCAAGAGACCCAGTACTTC. Residues: CASSPGTRTLQETQYF.

This clone was counted once. The chain joins TRBV3-1 (or the pseudogene TRBV3-2) to TRBJ1-2, with a weak D call TRBD1 (5 bases). Germline lookup yields CDR1 LGHDT and CDR2 YNNKEL (reference sequence). Trimming took off 6 bases at V and 7 bases at J, with 12 bases between the two ends. The CDR3 length is 12 residues. The CDR3 region has the DNA TGTGCCAGCAGTCATTGGGGGACTGGCTACACCTTC. Protein sequence: CASSHWGTGYTF.

This clone was picked up a small number of times. V is TRBV27 and J is TRBJ1-6; D call uncertain. Germline V gene lookup returns CDR1 MNHEY and CDR2 SMNVEV (reference sequence). The CDR3 sequence is 20 residues long. Trimming pared 3 bases from V and 0 bases from J, leaving 21 bases between. The CDR3 protein is CASSFGIADGFSSYNSPLHF. The CDR3 DNA reads as TGTGCCAGCAGTTTTGGTATTGCGGACGGCTTCAGCTCCTATAATTCACCCCTCCACTTT.

The CDR3 nucleotides are TGTGCCAGCAGCCGCACGCAGGGGGGGGAGAACACCGGGGAGCTGTTTTTT. It encodes CASSRTQGGENTGELFF. This chain connects TRBV6-2 or TRBV6-3 to TRBJ2-2; tentatively, D is TRBD1 or TRBD2 (7 bases each). CDR1 MNHEY and CDR2 SVGEGT come from the germline V gene. V lost 6 bases to trimming and J lost 1 base, with 18 bases between them. The CDR3 covers 17 residues.

The V call is TRBV19, the J call TRBJ1-6, with unresolved D. The V end was cut by 4 bases, the J end by 6 bases, with 10 bases between. CDR1 is LNHDA and CDR2 is SQIVND in the germline V gene (reference sequence). The CDR3 is 14 amino acids. Here the CDR3 reads CASSRRLPNSPLHF. Written as DNA, the CDR3 is TGTGCCAGTAGTAGACGACTGCCTAATTCACCCCTCCACTTT.

The J gene is TRBJ2-7, the V gene TRBV5-4; 12 bases map to TRBD2. This CDR3 is 16 amino acids long. The V gene's germline CDR1 is SGHNT and CDR2 YYREEE (reference sequence). Trimming cost V 0 bases and J 6 bases; bases outside gene matches: 7. Here the CDR3 reads CASSLDRLAGVGEQYF. DNA for the CDR3: TGTGCCAGCAGCTTGGACCGACTAGCGGGGGTTGGCGAGCAGTACTTC.

The chain is built from TRBV7-8 and TRBJ1-2, with 8 bases identical to TRBD1. Germline assignment: CDR1 SGHVS and CDR2 FQNEAQ. The CDR3 is 12 residues long. The trim removed 5 bases at V and 8 bases at J, leaving 4 bases unmatched. The CDR3 bases are TGTGCCAGCAGCCGTGGACAGGGCGGCTACACCTTC. It codes for CASSRGQGGYTF.

CDR3 sequence reads: CASSQRTGTTEAFF. CDR3 bases: TGTGCCAGCAGCCAGAGGACGGGAACCACTGAAGCTTTCTTT. The rearrangement uses TRBV14 and TRBJ1-1, with D unclear. Germline CDR1 reads SGHDN; CDR2 reads FVKESK. With 3 bases removed from V and 4 bases from J, the gap between germline ends came to 12 bases. The CDR3 loop spans 14 amino acids.

V is TRBV29-1 and J is TRBJ1-2; 7 bases agree with TRBD1. V lost 8 bases to trimming and J lost 8 bases; unmatched junction nucleotides: 11. Germline V gives CDR1 SQVTM, CDR2 ANQGSEA. The CDR3 length is 12 residues. The CDR3 nucleotides read TGCAGCTTTTCAGACAGGGCAGGAGGCTACACCTTC. Amino acid sequence: CSFSDRAGGYTF.

This clone occurred a few times. V and J are TRBV15 and TRBJ2-3; the D gene is possibly TRBD2 (7 bases). Trimming left V 1 base short and J 2 bases short, with 19 bases between. The CDR3 runs 18 residues. Germline lookup yields CDR1 LNHNV and CDR2 YYDKDF (reference sequence). The CDR3 protein is CATSRVVARGRLTDTQYF. The CDR3 DNA reads as TGTGCCACCAGCAGAGTGGTGGCGCGGGGGCGCCTCACAGATACGCAGTATTTT. Variable domain in full (rest from reference TRBV15 and TRBJ2-3): DAMVIQNPRYQVTQFGKPVTLSCSQTLNHNVMYWYQQKSSQAPKLLFHYYDKDFNNEADTPDNFQSRRPNTSFCFLDIRSPGLGDTAMYLCATSRVVARGRLTDTQYFGPGTRLTVL.

The chain links TRBV30 to TRBJ1-5; a possible D gene is TRBD1 (6 bases). This CDR3 is built from 13 residues. From germline, CDR1 is GTSNPN and CDR2 SVGIG (reference sequence). CDR3 sequence: CALEVGANQPQHF. DNA of the CDR3: TGTGCTTTGGAGGTGGGGGCGAATCAGCCCCAGCATTTT.

The rearrangement uses TRBV19 and TRBJ1-5; perhaps TRBD1 as D (5 bases). The ends were cut back, 3 bases at V and 10 bases at J, with 7 bases in the middle. The CDR3 contains 11 residues. Germline CDR1 is LNHDA and CDR2 is SQIVND (reference sequence). The CDR3 nucleotides are TGTGCCAGTAGTATTGGGGGTCCCCAGCATTTT. This sequence encodes CASSIGGPQHF.

The CDR3 region has the DNA TGTGCCAGCAGCTTACAAGAGACCCAGTACTTC. Protein sequence: CASSLQETQYF. V is TRBV11-1 and J is TRBJ2-5; no definite D call. The germline V gene encodes CDR1 SGHAT and CDR2 FQDESV (reference sequence). Trimming removed 2 bases at V and 2 bases at J, with 0 bases between. The CDR3 is 11 amino acids. The full variable domain, with the rest looked up from reference TRBV11-1 and TRBJ2-5, is EAEVAQSPRYKITEKSQAVAFWCDPISGHATLYWYRQILGQGPELLVQFQDESVVDDSQLPKDRFSAERLKGVDSTLKIQPAELGDSAMYLCASSLQETQYFGPGTRLLVL.

This chain joins TRBV6-1 and TRBJ1-6; TRBD1 matches 9 bases. Germline CDR1 and CDR2: MNHNS and SASEGT. The CDR3 loop spans 16 amino acids. V dropped 1 base and J dropped 10; count of bases not matched to a gene: 8. This CDR3 is CASSEVWTGARSPLHF. CDR3 DNA sequence: TGTGCCAGCAGTGAAGTTTGGACAGGGGCTCGATCACCCCTCCACTTT.

The CDR3 bases are TGCGCCAGCAGCCAAGTTGAGGGGGCAGGGGAAAAACTGTTTTTT. Amino acid sequence: CASSQVEGAGEKLFF. The genes are TRBV4-1 and TRBJ1-4; 7 positions match TRBD1. V trimming: 1 base; J trimming: 8 bases; junction bases outside the gene matches: 7. Germline V gene sequence: CDR1 MGHRA, CDR2 YSYEKL. The CDR3 is made up of 15 amino acids.

The chain uses TRBV28 and TRBJ1-5; TRBD1 aligns across 10 bases. Trimming at V came to 5 bases and at J to 6 bases, leaving 7 bases not matched to a gene. CDR1 is MDHEN and CDR2 is SYDVKM in the germline V gene. This CDR3 is 15 amino acids long. CDR3 region: CASSKRTGGPQPQHF. The CDR3 region has the DNA TGTGCCAGCAGTAAGCGGACAGGGGGTCCTCAGCCCCAGCATTTT.

The V gene is TRBV24-1, the J gene TRBJ2-5, with TRBD1 as a possible D gene (6 bases). The germline gives CDR1 KGHDR, CDR2 SFDVKD. Trimming shortened V by 9 bases and J by 0 bases, and 7 bases separated the two germline ends. The CDR3 totals 12 residues. CDR3 DNA sequence: TGTGCCACCCAGGGGAACCAAGAGACCCAGTACTTC. Protein product: CATQGNQETQYF.

This chain uses TRBV27 with TRBJ1-5; D is unresolved. From germline, CDR1 is MNHEY and CDR2 SMNVEV (reference sequence). The CDR3 sequence is 13 residues long. The ends were cut back, 2 bases at V and 6 bases at J, with 8 bases in the middle. CDR3 DNA: TGTGCCAGCAGTTTAGGGGTGAGTCAGCCCCAGCATTTT. It codes for CASSLGVSQPQHF.

The rearrangement links TRBV7-3 to TRBJ2-3, with 13 bases matching TRBD2. Germline CDR1 is SGHTA and CDR2 is FQGTGA. The CDR3 has 15 residues. Trimming took 3 bases from V and 5 from J; bases not matched to a gene: 2. The CDR3 spells CASSLGLAGIDTQYF. CDR3 nucleotides: TGTGCCAGCAGCTTGGGACTAGCGGGGATAGATACGCAGTATTTT.

The rearrangement joins TRBV10-3 to TRBJ2-5; 7 bases are a match to TRBD1. Germline V gene lookup returns CDR1 ENHRY and CDR2 SYGVKD. This CDR3 comprises 15 residues. Trimming at V came to 2 bases and at J to 4 bases, leaving 7 bases not matched to a gene. The CDR3 sequence: CAISERQGMGETQYF. The CDR3 nucleotides read TGTGCCATCAGTGAGAGACAGGGAATGGGAGAGACCCAGTACTTC.

The V and J genes are TRBV9 and TRBJ2-1; 10 nucleotides align to TRBD2. Germline V lookup: CDR1 SGDLS, CDR2 YYNGEE. The V gene end was trimmed by 4 bases and the J gene end by 9 bases; junction bases not matched to a gene: 13. The CDR3 runs 16 residues. The CDR3 loop reads CASSTLAGGRTGEQFF. The CDR3 coding sequence is TGTGCCAGCAGCACCTTAGCGGGGGGCAGGACGGGTGAGCAGTTCTTC.

The chain couples TRBV5-4 to TRBJ1-5; a weak D match, TRBD1 (5 bases). Germline V lookup: CDR1 SGHNT, CDR2 YYREEE (reference sequence). The CDR3 consists of 16 residues. V lost 6 bases to trimming and J lost 1 base, with 17 bases between them. The CDR3 DNA sequence: TGTGCCAGCACGCATCAGGCAGGGTTGAGCAATCAGCCCCAGCATTTT. Amino acid sequence: CASTHQAGLSNQPQHF.

The J gene is TRBJ2-7, the V gene TRBV7-8; 8 positions match TRBD1. Germline assignment: CDR1 SGHVS and CDR2 FQNEAQ. With 0 bases clipped from V and 2 bases from J, the junction kept 3 bases outside the gene matches. This CDR3 region has 15 residues. The CDR3 coding sequence is TGTGCCAGCAGCTTAGCACAGGGGGTTACCTACGAGCAGTACTTC. It is translated as CASSLAQGVTYEQYF.

The chain carries TRBV6-5 and TRBJ2-7; D unresolved. Germline V gene lookup returns CDR1 MNHEY and CDR2 SVGAGI. The ends were cut back, 4 bases at V and 0 bases at J, with 13 bases in the middle. This CDR3 is built from 15 residues. CDR3 nucleotides: TGTGCCAGCAGTTTAGGACGGCACAGCTCCTACGAGCAGTACTTC. It translates to CASSLGRHSSYEQYF.

This chain joins TRBV19 and TRBJ1-2; the D gene is possibly TRBD1 (6 bases). Trimming left V 1 base short and J 6 bases short, with 12 bases between. Per the germline V gene, CDR1 is LNHDA and CDR2 is SQIVND (reference sequence). This CDR3 contains 14 residues. CDR3: CASSIAQGSDGYTF. The CDR3 DNA follows: TGTGCCAGTAGTATAGCACAGGGCTCGGATGGCTACACCTTC.

The chain has TRBV9 and TRBJ1-2; D is possibly TRBD1 (5 bases). The CDR3 sequence is 15 residues long. Trimming removed 0 bases from V and 0 bases from J, with 9 bases in between. Germline CDR1 reads SGDLS; CDR2 reads YYNGEE. The CDR3 nucleotides read TGTGCCAGCAGCGTAGGCACAGGACCTAACTATGGCTACACCTTC. Translating it yields CASSVGTGPNYGYTF.

CDR3 sequence: CASSLSMSAEAFF. Written as DNA, the CDR3 is TGTGCCAGCAGTTTATCTATGAGCGCCGAAGCTTTCTTT. This sequence joins TRBV27 and TRBJ1-1; no firm D call. CDR1 and CDR2 from the germline V gene are MNHEY and SMNVEV (reference sequence). The CDR3 is 13 amino acids. The germline V and J ends were trimmed by 0 bases and 8 bases, with 10 bases remaining between them.